Below, 32 T cell receptor beta chains from the same sample are listed, as sequenced in a study of blood T cell repertoires in COVID-19. Libraries were prepared by immunoSEQ multiplex PCR; TCRdb keeps only in-frame clonotypes and omits some of them. This table holds under 150,000 clones, 75% to 95% found once. The sequencing sample was made of peripheral blood. The receptors were sampled from a human donor with active COVID-19. The donor label of this sample is uncertain.

The chain is built from TRBV5-4 and TRBJ2-7; 8 bases match TRBD1. CDR3 length: 15 amino acids. J lost 0 bases, V lost 4 bases, and 6 bases had no gene match. Germline V lookup: CDR1 SGHNT, CDR2 YYREEE (reference sequence). The CDR3 reads CASSPRTGSSYEQYF. CDR3 in DNA: TGTGCCAGCAGCCCAAGGACAGGGAGCTCCTACGAGCAGTACTTC.

The chain is built from TRBV7-2 and TRBJ2-3; D perhaps matches TRBD1 (5 bases). Germline values: CDR1 SGHTA, CDR2 FQGNSA. The CDR3 sequence is 14 residues long. V lost 5 bases and J 1 base, leaving 10 bases between the germline ends. The DNA for the CDR3 is TGTGCCAGCAGCCAGGGCACTGGCACAGATACGCAGTATTTT. This gives the protein CASSQGTGTDTQYF.

This clone was seen a handful of times. The chain carries TRBV5-4 and TRBJ2-7, with 10 bases lining up with TRBD1. V gave up 4 bases and J gave up 2 bases; unmatched junction bases: 3. CDR3 length: 14 residues. Germline CDR1 reads SGHNT; CDR2 reads YYREEE (reference sequence). The CDR3 DNA is TGTGCCAGCAGCGTGGGACAGGGGCCCTACGAGCAGTACTTC. This gives the protein CASSVGQGPYEQYF.

This rearrangement joins TRBV29-1 to TRBJ2-7; a possible D gene is TRBD2 (7 bases). CDR1 SQVTM and CDR2 ANQGSEA come from the germline V gene. CDR3 length: 13 amino acids. Between the trimmed V and J ends, which lost 2 bases and 6 bases, there was a span of 14 bases. The CDR3 region has the DNA TGCAGCGTTGAACCCGGAGGGGGGGGCGAGCAGTACTTC. Its translation is CSVEPGGGGEQYF.

The V gene is TRBV10-1, the J gene TRBJ1-5; TRBD1 aligns across 8 bases. Per the germline V gene, CDR1 is WNHNN and CDR2 is SYGVQD (reference sequence). CDR3 length equals 18 residues. With V trimmed by 2 bases and J by 1 base, 10 bases remained unmatched. This CDR3 is CASSESSRTGKSNQPQHF. CDR3 nucleotides: TGCGCCAGCAGTGAGAGTAGCCGGACAGGGAAGAGCAATCAGCCCCAGCATTTT.

The CDR3 DNA sequence: TGTGCCAGCAGCGGGACTAGCGGGGGGTCGAATGAGCAGTTCTTC. Its protein is CASSGTSGGSNEQFF. This sequence joins TRBV6-5 and TRBJ2-1, with 15 bases that match TRBD2. V lost 6 bases to trimming and J lost 7 bases; unmatched junction nucleotides: 4. Per the germline V gene, CDR1 is MNHEY and CDR2 is SVGAGI. The CDR3 consists of 15 residues.

Turning to this clone: This sample also contains other DNA sequences that code for the same CDR3. The rearrangement uses TRBV5-6 and TRBJ2-7; no firm D call. Trimming took 0 bases from V and 0 from J, leaving 7 bases between them. There are 14 residues in the CDR3. CDR1 and CDR2 from the germline V gene are SGHDT and YYEEEE. CDR3 amino acids: CASSLGLLSYEQYF. CDR3 DNA: TGTGCCAGCAGCTTGGGACTGCTCTCCTACGAGCAGTACTTC.

The V call is TRBV3-1 (or the pseudogene TRBV3-2), the J call TRBJ2-5; TRBD2 might be the D (5 bases). The CDR3 is made up of 14 amino acids. Per germline, CDR1 LGHDT and CDR2 YNNKEL (reference sequence). Trimming removed 6 bases at V and 1 base at J, with 12 bases between. The CDR3 here is CASRHSDSQETQYF. The CDR3 DNA follows: TGTGCCAGCAGACACTCGGACTCCCAAGAGACCCAGTACTTC.

J is TRBJ2-2 and V is TRBV10-1; 11 bases line up with TRBD2. CDR3 length: 17 residues. Trimming cost V 6 bases and J 1 base; bases outside gene matches: 7. The germline V gene encodes CDR1 WNHNN and CDR2 SYGVQD (reference sequence). The CDR3 sequence: CASSEQGLAGNTGELFF. Here the CDR3 DNA reads TGCGCCAGCAGCGAGCAAGGACTAGCGGGGAACACCGGGGAGCTGTTTTTT.

The J gene is TRBJ1-5, the V gene TRBV4-1, with a weak D call TRBD1 (6 bases). V was shortened by 1 base and J by 0 bases, with 10 bases between the two germline ends. The CDR3 spans 16 residues. Germline V gene sequence: CDR1 MGHRA, CDR2 YSYEKL. The CDR3 is CASSQVSGDSNQPQHF. The CDR3 DNA sequence: TGCGCCAGCAGCCAAGTGTCAGGGGATAGCAATCAGCCCCAGCATTTT.

The chain recombines TRBV11-2 with TRBJ2-1; no firm D call. V was cut by 2 bases and J by 14 bases, with 13 bases left in between. The CDR3 is made up of 12 amino acids. Germline-derived CDR1 and CDR2 are SGHAT and FQNNGV. The CDR3 nucleotides are TGTGCCAGCAGCTTAAACGTAGGAGTGGAGTTCTTC. Translation: CASSLNVGVEFF.

The chain has TRBV9 and TRBJ1-4; D might be TRBD1 (5 bases). Germline V gene data show CDR1 as SGDLS and CDR2 as YYNGEE. Trimming pared 4 bases from V and 1 base from J, leaving 11 bases between. There are 15 residues in the CDR3. The CDR3 bases are TGTGCCAGCAGCATTAATCAGGGAACTAATGAAAAACTGTTTTTT. Its translation: CASSINQGTNEKLFF.

V and J are TRBV12-3 or TRBV12-4 and TRBJ1-1, with a weak D call TRBD1 (5 bases). The V gene lost 2 bases and the J gene lost 8 bases, with 9 bases spanning the gap. CDR3 size: 12 residues. CDR3: CASSLWGDEAFF. CDR3 sequence (DNA): TGTGCCAGCAGTTTATGGGGGGACGAAGCTTTCTTT.

This chain uses TRBV15 with TRBJ2-7, with TRBD1 identical over 10 bases. The J segment lost 5 bases and the V segment lost 1 base, leaving 11 bases of the junction unmatched. Germline values: CDR1 LNHNV, CDR2 YYDKDF (reference sequence). The CDR3 has 17 residues. CDR3 sequence: CATSRGMVGQGFHEQYF. The DNA of the CDR3 is TGTGCCACCAGCAGAGGAATGGTGGGACAGGGGTTCCACGAGCAGTACTTC.

The chain has TRBV14 and TRBJ2-7; TRBD1 might be the D (7 bases). The CDR3 is 12 residues long. Germline CDR1 is SGHDN and CDR2 is FVKESK. V lost 4 bases to trimming and J lost 5 bases, with 9 bases between them. In nucleotides, the CDR3 is TGTGCCAGCAGCCGCAGGGGGGACGAGCAGTACTTC. This sequence encodes CASSRRGDEQYF.

CDR3 amino acids: CASSQTGTGAGELFF. The CDR3 DNA reads TGTGCCAGCAGCCAGACCGGGACAGGGGCCGGGGAGCTGTTTTTT. This chain joins TRBV3-1 (or the pseudogene TRBV3-2) and TRBJ2-2, with TRBD1 matching over 10 bases. J gave up 6 bases and V 3 bases, and 4 bases lay outside the gene matches. Per the germline V gene, CDR1 is LGHDT and CDR2 is YNNKEL (reference sequence). This CDR3 comprises 15 residues.

The rearrangement joins TRBV4-3 to TRBJ2-5, with a tentative D call TRBD2 (6 bases). The germline gives CDR1 LGHNA, CDR2 YSLEER. Between the trimmed V and J ends, which lost 1 base and 5 bases, there was a span of 8 bases. This CDR3 spans 13 amino acids. The CDR3 here is CASSQGLEETQYF. The DNA of the CDR3 is TGCGCCAGCAGCCAAGGACTAGAGGAGACCCAGTACTTC.

The V gene is TRBV4-1, the J gene TRBJ1-4, with 9 bases aligning to TRBD1. The CDR3 loop spans 15 amino acids. In germline, CDR1 is MGHRA, CDR2 YSYEKL. After removal of 4 bases from V and 5 bases from J, the junction contained 5 bases not matched to a gene. This CDR3 is CASSLSGTGNEKLFF. The CDR3 nucleotides read TGCGCCAGCAGCCTTTCGGGGACAGGGAATGAAAAACTGTTTTTT.

This clone has a single count. V and J are TRBV10-3 and TRBJ2-7, with D possibly matching TRBD1 (6 bases). The CDR3 has 14 amino acids. Germline V gene data show CDR1 as ENHRY and CDR2 as SYGVKD. Deletions cut 3 bases from V and 5 bases from J, with 14 bases between. This CDR3 reads CAISDLQGPHEQYF. CDR3 DNA: TGTGCCATCAGTGATCTACAGGGACCCCACGAGCAGTACTTC.

The chain combines TRBV2 with TRBJ2-1; 8 bases fit TRBD1. The CDR3 has 13 residues. With 4 bases clipped from V and 15 bases from J, the junction kept 11 bases outside the gene matches. Germline loops: CDR1 SNHLY, CDR2 FYNNEI. The CDR3 is CASSAGQGRLGFF. The DNA for the CDR3 is TGTGCCAGCAGTGCAGGACAGGGAAGGTTGGGGTTCTTC.

The chain has TRBV7-6 and TRBJ2-5, with TRBD2 matching 9 bases. CDR1 SGHVS and CDR2 FNYEAQ come from the germline V gene. The ends lost 5 bases at V and 5 bases at J; junction bases unmatched: 6. The CDR3 loop spans 14 amino acids. The chain's CDR3 is CASSSAGGLETQYF. The CDR3 coding sequence is TGTGCCAGCAGCAGCGCGGGGGGGCTCGAGACCCAGTACTTC.

The genes are TRBV5-6 and TRBJ2-7; TRBD1 aligns across 9 bases. Germline-derived CDR1 and CDR2 are SGHDT and YYEEEE. V dropped 5 bases and J dropped 4; count of bases not matched to a gene: 10. The CDR3 is made up of 15 amino acids. The CDR3 DNA reads TGTGCCAGCAGGGAGGTGGGGACAGGGAATTACGAGCAGTACTTC. Translated, it gives CASREVGTGNYEQYF.

The chain joins TRBV6-5 to TRBJ1-1; 8 nucleotides match TRBD1. Trimming took 5 bases from V and 3 from J; bases not matched to a gene: 8. CDR3 length equals 15 residues. Per the germline V gene, CDR1 is MNHEY and CDR2 is SVGAGI. The CDR3 sequence is CASSRGQGAYTEAFF. CDR3 sequence (DNA): TGTGCCAGCAGTCGCGGTCAGGGGGCTTACACTGAAGCTTTCTTT.

This chain connects TRBV28 to TRBJ1-2; possible D gene TRBD1, 6 bases. The V end was cut by 11 bases, the J end by 8 bases, with 21 bases between. The V gene's germline CDR1 is MDHEN and CDR2 SYDVKM. The CDR3 is 13 residues long. The CDR3 nucleotides are TGTGCCTCCTTAAACCCACCCACAGGGGGCTACACCTTC. Its translation: CASLNPPTGGYTF.

The chain links TRBV5-1 to TRBJ2-7, with a weak D call TRBD1 (6 bases). The germline V gene has CDR1 SGHRS and CDR2 YFSETQ. The germline V and J ends were trimmed by 6 bases and 2 bases, with 18 bases remaining between them. This CDR3 comprises 15 residues. Written as DNA, the CDR3 is TGCGCCAGCAAAAAAGAAGGACAGTGGACCTACGAGCAGTACTTC. It specifies CASKKEGQWTYEQYF.

This clone was counted once. The chain couples TRBV9 to TRBJ2-3, with 10 bases aligning to TRBD1. CDR1 and CDR2 from the germline V gene are SGDLS and YYNGEE. The junction had 4 bases not matched to a gene; V was cut back by 0 bases and J by 3 bases. The CDR3 contains 16 residues. This chain's CDR3 is CASSVGTGGRTDTQYF. The CDR3, as DNA: TGTGCCAGCAGCGTAGGGACAGGGGGAAGGACAGATACGCAGTATTTT.

The rearrangement uses TRBV7-8 and TRBJ2-7; D might be TRBD1 (7 bases). Germline V lookup: CDR1 SGHVS, CDR2 FQNEAQ. V was cut by 2 bases and J by 5 bases, with 16 bases left in between. This CDR3 spans 15 amino acids. The CDR3 region has the DNA TGTGCCAGCAGCTTAAGGAGGGGGCCCGCAGACGAGCAGTACTTC. This encodes CASSLRRGPADEQYF.

The V gene is TRBV6-5, the J gene TRBJ2-2, with 7 positions matching TRBD1. After removal of 8 bases from V and 7 bases from J, the junction contained 4 bases not matched to a gene. The CDR3 is 12 amino acids. Germline V gives CDR1 MNHEY, CDR2 SVGAGI. CDR3: CASHRGGGELFF. In DNA, the CDR3 is TGTGCCAGCCACAGGGGTGGCGGGGAGCTGTTTTTT.

V and J are TRBV5-4 and TRBJ2-7; a possible D gene is TRBD2 (6 bases). Looked up from germline, CDR1 is SGHNT and CDR2 is YYREEE (reference sequence). Trimming left V 4 bases short and J 6 bases short, with 14 bases between. The CDR3 length is 13 residues. For the CDR3, the DNA is TGTGCCAGCAGCGCGGGGCCGATTACCGAGCAGTACTTC. This codes for CASSAGPITEQYF.

The genes are TRBV6-6 and TRBJ1-6; 10 bases line up with TRBD1. CDR3 length: 15 amino acids. J gave up 6 bases and V 6 bases, and 5 bases lay outside the gene matches. The germline V gene encodes CDR1 MNHNY and CDR2 SVGAGI (reference sequence). The DNA for the CDR3 is TGTGCCAGCAGCCCGGGGACAGGGGCTAATTCACCCCTCCACTTT. It specifies CASSPGTGANSPLHF.

V gene TRBV27 combines with J gene TRBJ2-7; weak D call: TRBD2 (6 bases). Between the trimmed V and J ends, which lost 6 bases and 3 bases, there was a span of 9 bases. CDR1 is MNHEY and CDR2 is SMNVEV in the germline V gene (reference sequence). The CDR3 runs to 12 residues. The CDR3 bases are TGTGCCAGCAGAACGGGACTCTACGAGCAGTACTTC. The encoded protein is CASRTGLYEQYF.

This chain joins TRBV9 and TRBJ2-3, with TRBD2 matching 8 bases. Unmatched junction bases numbered 3, after V lost 1 base and J lost 2 bases. Germline CDR1 and CDR2: SGDLS and YYNGEE. The CDR3 spans 15 residues. Here the CDR3 reads CASSVIAGLTDTQYF. The DNA for the CDR3 is TGTGCCAGCAGCGTAATAGCGGGACTCACAGATACGCAGTATTTT.